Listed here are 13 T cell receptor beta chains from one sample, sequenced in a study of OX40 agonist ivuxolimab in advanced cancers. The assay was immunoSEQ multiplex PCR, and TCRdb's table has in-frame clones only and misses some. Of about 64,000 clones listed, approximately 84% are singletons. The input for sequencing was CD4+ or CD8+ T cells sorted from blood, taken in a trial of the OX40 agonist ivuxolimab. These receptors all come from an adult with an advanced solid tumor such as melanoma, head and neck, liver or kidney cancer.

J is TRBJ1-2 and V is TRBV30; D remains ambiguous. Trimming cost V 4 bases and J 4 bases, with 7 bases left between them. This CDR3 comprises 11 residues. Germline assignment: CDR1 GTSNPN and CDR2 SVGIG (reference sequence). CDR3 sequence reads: CAWNRIYGYTF. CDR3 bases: TGTGCCTGGAATCGGATCTATGGCTACACCTTC.

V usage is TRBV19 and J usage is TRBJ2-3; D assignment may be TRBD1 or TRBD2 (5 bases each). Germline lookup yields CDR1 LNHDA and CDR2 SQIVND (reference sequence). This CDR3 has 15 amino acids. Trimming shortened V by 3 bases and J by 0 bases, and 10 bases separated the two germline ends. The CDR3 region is CASSITGASTDTQYF. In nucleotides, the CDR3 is TGTGCCAGTAGTATCACCGGGGCTAGCACAGATACGCAGTATTTT.

CDR3 sequence reads: CASSFSTITEAFF. CDR3 sequence (DNA): TGTGCCAGCAGCTTTTCAACGATCACTGAAGCTTTCTTT. V gene TRBV11-3 combines with J gene TRBJ1-1, with unresolved D. Germline-derived CDR1 and CDR2 are SGHNT and YENEEA. CDR3 length: 13 amino acids. Trimming removed 3 bases from V and 4 bases from J, with 9 bases in between.

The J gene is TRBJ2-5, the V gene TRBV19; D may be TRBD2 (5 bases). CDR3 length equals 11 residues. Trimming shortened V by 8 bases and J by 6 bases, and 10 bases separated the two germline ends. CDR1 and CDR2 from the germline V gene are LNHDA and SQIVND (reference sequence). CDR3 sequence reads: CASEEVKTQYF. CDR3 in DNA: TGTGCCAGTGAGGAGGTGAAGACCCAGTACTTC. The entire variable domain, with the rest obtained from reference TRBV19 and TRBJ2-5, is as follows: DGGITQSPKYLFRKEGQNVTLSCEQNLNHDAMYWYRQDPGQGLRLIYYSQIVNDFQKGDIAEGYSVSREKKESFPLTVTSAQKNPTAFYLCASEEVKTQYFGPGTRLLVL.

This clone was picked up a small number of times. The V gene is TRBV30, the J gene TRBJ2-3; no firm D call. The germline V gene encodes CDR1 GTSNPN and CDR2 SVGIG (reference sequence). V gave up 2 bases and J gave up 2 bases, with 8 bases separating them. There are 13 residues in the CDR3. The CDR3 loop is CAWSKDNTDTQYF. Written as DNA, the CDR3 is TGTGCCTGGAGTAAAGACAACACAGATACGCAGTATTTT.

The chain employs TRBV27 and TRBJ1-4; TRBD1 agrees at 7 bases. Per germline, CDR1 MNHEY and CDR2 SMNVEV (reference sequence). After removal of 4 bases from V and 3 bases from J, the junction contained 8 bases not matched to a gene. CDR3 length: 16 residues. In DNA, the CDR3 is TGTGCCAGCAGTTCGCCCTCGGGACAGCCTAATGAAAAACTGTTTTTT. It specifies CASSSPSGQPNEKLFF.

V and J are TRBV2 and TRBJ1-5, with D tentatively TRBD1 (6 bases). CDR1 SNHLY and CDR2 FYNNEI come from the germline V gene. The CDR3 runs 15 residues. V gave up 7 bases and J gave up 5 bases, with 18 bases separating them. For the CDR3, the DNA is TGTGCCAGCACCGTCGGCAGGGGTAGGGATCAGCCCCAGCATTTT. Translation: CASTVGRGRDQPQHF.

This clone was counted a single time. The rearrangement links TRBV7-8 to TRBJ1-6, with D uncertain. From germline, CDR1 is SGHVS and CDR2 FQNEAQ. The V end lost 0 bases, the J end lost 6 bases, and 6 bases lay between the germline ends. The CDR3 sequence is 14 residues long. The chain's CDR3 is CASSLAQLNSPLHF. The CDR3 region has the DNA TGTGCCAGCAGCTTAGCCCAGCTTAATTCACCCCTCCACTTT.

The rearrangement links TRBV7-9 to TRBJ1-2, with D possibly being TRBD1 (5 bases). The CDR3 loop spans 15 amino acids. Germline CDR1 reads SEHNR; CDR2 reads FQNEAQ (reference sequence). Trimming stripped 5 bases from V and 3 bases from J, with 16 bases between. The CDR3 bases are TGTGCCAGCAGCGGGAACAGGCGACGACACTATGGCTACACCTTC. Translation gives CASSGNRRRHYGYTF.

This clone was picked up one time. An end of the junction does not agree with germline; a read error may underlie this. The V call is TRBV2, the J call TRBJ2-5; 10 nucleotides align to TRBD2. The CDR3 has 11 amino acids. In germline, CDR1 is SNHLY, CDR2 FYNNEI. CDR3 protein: CASILEGLAHF. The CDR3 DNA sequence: TGTGCCAGCATCCTGGAGGGACTAGCGCACTTC.

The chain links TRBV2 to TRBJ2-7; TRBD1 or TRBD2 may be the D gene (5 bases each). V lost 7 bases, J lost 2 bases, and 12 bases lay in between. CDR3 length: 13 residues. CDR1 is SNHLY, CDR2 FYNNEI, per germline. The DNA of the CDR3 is TGTGCCAGCAAGGGAGACAGTACCTACGAGCAGTACTTC. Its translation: CASKGDSTYEQYF.

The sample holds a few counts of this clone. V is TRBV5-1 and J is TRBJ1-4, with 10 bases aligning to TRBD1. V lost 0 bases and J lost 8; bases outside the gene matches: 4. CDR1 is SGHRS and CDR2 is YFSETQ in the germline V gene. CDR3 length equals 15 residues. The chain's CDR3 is CASSLGTGGREKLFF. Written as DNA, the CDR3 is TGCGCCAGCAGCTTGGGGACAGGGGGGAGAGAAAAACTGTTTTTT.

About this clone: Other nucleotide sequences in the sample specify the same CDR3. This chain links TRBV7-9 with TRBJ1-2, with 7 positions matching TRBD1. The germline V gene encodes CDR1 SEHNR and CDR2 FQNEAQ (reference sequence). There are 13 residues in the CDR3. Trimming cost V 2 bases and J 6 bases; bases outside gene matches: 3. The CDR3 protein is CASSLLQGDGYTF. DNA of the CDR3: TGTGCCAGCAGCTTATTGCAGGGGGATGGCTACACCTTC. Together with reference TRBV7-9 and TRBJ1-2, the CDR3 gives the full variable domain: DTGVSQNPRHKITKRGQNVTFRCDPISEHNRLYWYRQTLGQGPEFLTYFQNEAQLEKSRLLSDRFSAERPKGSFSTLEIQRTEQGDSAMYLCASSLLQGDGYTFGSGTRLTVV.